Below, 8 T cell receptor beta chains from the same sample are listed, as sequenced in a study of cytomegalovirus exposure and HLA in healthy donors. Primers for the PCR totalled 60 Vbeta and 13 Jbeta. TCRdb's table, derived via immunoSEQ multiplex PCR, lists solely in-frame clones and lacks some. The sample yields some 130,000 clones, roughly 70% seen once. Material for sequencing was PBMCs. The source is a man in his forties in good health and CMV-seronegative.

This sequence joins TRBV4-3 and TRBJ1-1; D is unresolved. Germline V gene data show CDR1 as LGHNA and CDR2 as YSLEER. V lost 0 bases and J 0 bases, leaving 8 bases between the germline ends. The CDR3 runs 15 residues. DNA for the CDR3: TGCGCCAGCAGCCAAGATCCAGCGATGAACACTGAAGCTTTCTTT. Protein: CASSQDPAMNTEAFF.

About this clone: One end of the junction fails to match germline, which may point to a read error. The CDR3 is CASSFFQGNAEAFF. The CDR3 coding sequence is TGTGCCAGCAGCTTCTTCCAGGGGAACGCTGAAGCTTTCTTT. This chain connects TRBV5-5 to TRBJ1-1, with D possibly TRBD1 on 6 matching bases. The CDR3 consists of 14 residues. CDR1 SGHKS and CDR2 YYEKEE come from the germline V gene (reference sequence).

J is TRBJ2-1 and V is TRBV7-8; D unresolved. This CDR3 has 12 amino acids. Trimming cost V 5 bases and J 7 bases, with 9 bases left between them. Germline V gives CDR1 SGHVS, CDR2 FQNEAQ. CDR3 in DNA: TGTGCCAGCAGCCATTCTCGGAATGAGCAGTTCTTC. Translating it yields CASSHSRNEQFF. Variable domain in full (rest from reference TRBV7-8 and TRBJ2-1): GAGVSQSPRYKVAKRGQDVALRCDPISGHVSLFWYQQALGQGPEFLTYFQNEAQLDKSGLPSDRFFAERPEGSVSTLKIQRTQQEDSAVYLCASSHSRNEQFFGPGTRLTVL.

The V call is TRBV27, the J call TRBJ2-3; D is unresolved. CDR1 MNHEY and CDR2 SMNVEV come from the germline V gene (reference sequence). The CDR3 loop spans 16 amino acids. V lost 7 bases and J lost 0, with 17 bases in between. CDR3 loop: CASIPRLASSTDTQYF. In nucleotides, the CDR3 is TGTGCCAGCATCCCAAGACTCGCGTCTAGCACAGATACGCAGTATTTT.

The CDR3 loop reads CASRPGTSGTPYEQYF. For the CDR3, the DNA is TGTGCCAGCAGGCCCGGGACTAGCGGGACCCCCTACGAGCAGTACTTC. The rearrangement uses TRBV5-4 and TRBJ2-7; 13 nucleotides agree with TRBD2. The germline V gene encodes CDR1 SGHNT and CDR2 YYREEE (reference sequence). This CDR3 has 16 residues. V lost 5 bases to trimming and J lost 2 bases; unmatched junction nucleotides: 7.

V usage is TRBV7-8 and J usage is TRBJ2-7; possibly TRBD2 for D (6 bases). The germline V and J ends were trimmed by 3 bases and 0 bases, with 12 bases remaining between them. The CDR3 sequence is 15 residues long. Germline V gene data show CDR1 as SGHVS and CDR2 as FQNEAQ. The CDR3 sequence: CASSLGGRSSYEQYF. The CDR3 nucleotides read TGTGCCAGCAGCTTGGGGGGTCGTAGCTCCTACGAGCAGTACTTC.

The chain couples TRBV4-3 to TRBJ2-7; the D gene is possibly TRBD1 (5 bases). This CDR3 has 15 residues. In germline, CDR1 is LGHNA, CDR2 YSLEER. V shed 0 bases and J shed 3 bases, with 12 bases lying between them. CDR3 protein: CASSQDWQGLYEQYF. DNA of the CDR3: TGCGCCAGCAGCCAAGATTGGCAGGGTCTCTACGAGCAGTACTTC.

CDR3 region: CASSTGTYNSPLHF. In nucleotides, the CDR3 is TGCGCCAGCAGTACAGGGACCTATAATTCACCCCTCCACTTT. The chain has TRBV5-1 and TRBJ1-6; TRBD1 might be the D (6 bases). The CDR3 runs to 14 residues. Deletions cut 5 bases from V and 2 bases from J, with 8 bases between. The germline gives CDR1 SGHRS, CDR2 YFSETQ.